The 2 T cell receptor beta chains below come from one sample, sequenced in a study of Graves' ophthalmopathy and Graves' hyperthyroidism. Transcripts of RNA were the source for amplifying TCR beta CDR3 regions. HTBI primers served in a first-round RT-PCR, which a second-round multiplex PCR followed. TCRdb analysed the multiplex PCR reads with MiXCR anew, one entry per CDR3 protein. The profile shows about 740,000 distinct CDR3 sequences, approximately 40% of them singletons. The sample comprised peripheral blood. These receptors were obtained from an adult man with Graves' ophthalmopathy.

The sample holds many counts of this clonotype. V usage is TRBV2 and J usage is TRBJ1-1, with TRBD1 identical over 8 bases. Germline lookup yields CDR1 SNHLY and CDR2 FYNNEI. This CDR3 spans 13 amino acids. Germline trimming cut 6 bases from V and 6 bases from J; bases unmatched to any gene: 6. CDR3: CASRLDRGAEAFF. In nucleotides, the CDR3 is TGTGCCAGCAGGTTAGACAGGGGAGCTGAAGCTTTCTTT.

The gene calls are TRBV25-1 and TRBJ1-2; 7 bases are a match to TRBD1. The CDR3 sequence is 14 residues long. Looked up from germline, CDR1 is MGHDK and CDR2 is SYGVNS. Unmatched junction bases numbered 8, after V lost 5 bases and J lost 5 bases. In nucleotides, the CDR3 is TGTGCCAGCAGTTATGCGGGACAGCTTTATGGCTACACCTTC. Translation gives CASSYAGQLYGYTF.